This T cell receptor beta chain was documented in a study of human T cells and chemical hapten exposure. The CDR3 extends over 19 amino acids. Indicated time point: patch test 1, 2 weeks after DPC sensitization. Treatment: therapeutic diphenylcyclopropenone sensitization with weekly scalp DPC. It was unfractionated whole blood from which total RNA was extracted. Using its own MiXCR run on the RACE reads, TCRdb lists one record per CDR3 protein. The table lists 40,000 to 65,000 distinct CDR3 sequences, 9.5% to 12% of them singletons, with approximately 1.8% in the top ten. This clonotype has ten or more counts.

The chain carries TRBV21-1 and TRBJ2-1; TRBD2, the D gene given by the table, was not confirmed from the DNA. TRBV21-1 is a pseudogene segment. The sequence derives from a woman aged 40 to 50 with alopecia areata. Some clones in this sample may be carry-over from other donors' samples. The source material was whole blood, sampled in connection with sensitization to the hapten diphenylcyclopropenone (DPC). CDR3 amino acids: CASSTGTSGGDSSYNEQFF. The CDR3 coding sequence is TGTGCCAGCAGCACCGGGACTAGCGGGGGGGATAGCTCCTACAATGAGCAGTTCTTC.